This T cell receptor (beta chain) was obtained from a study of OX40 agonist ivuxolimab in advanced cancers. Germline V gives CDR1 SGHDT, CDR2 YYEEEE. The CDR3 loop spans 16 amino acids. V lost 1 base and J 0 bases, leaving 11 bases between the germline ends. Only in-frame clones appear in the TCRdb table, and some are missing; sequencing was by immunoSEQ multiplex PCR. The sample includes about 61,000 clones, 86% of them seen just once. The V and J genes are TRBV5-6 and TRBJ1-3; D is uncertain. This sample comprised CD4+ or CD8+ T cells sorted from blood, obtained in a trial of the OX40 agonist ivuxolimab. The TCR comes from an adult with an advanced solid tumor such as melanoma, head and neck, liver or kidney cancer. CDR3 nucleotide sequence: TGTGCCAGCAGCTTGTATGGCACCCACTCTGGAAACACCATATATTTT. This translates into CASSLYGTHSGNTIYF.